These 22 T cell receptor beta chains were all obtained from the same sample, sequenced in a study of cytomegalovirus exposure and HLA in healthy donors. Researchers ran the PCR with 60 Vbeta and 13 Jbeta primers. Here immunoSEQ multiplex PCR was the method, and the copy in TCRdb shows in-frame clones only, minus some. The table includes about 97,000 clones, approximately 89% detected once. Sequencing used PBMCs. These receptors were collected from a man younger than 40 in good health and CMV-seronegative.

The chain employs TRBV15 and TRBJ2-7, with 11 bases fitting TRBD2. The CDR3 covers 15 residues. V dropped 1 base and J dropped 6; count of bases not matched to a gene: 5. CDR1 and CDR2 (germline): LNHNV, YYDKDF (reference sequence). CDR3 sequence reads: CATSRVTSGGGEQYF. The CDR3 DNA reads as TGTGCCACCAGCAGAGTAACTAGCGGGGGAGGCGAGCAGTACTTC.

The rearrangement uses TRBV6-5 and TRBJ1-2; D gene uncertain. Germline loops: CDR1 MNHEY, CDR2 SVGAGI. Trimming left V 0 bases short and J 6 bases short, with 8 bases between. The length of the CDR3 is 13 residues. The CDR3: CASSYSRADGYTF. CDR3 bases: TGTGCCAGCAGTTACTCGAGGGCAGATGGCTACACCTTC.

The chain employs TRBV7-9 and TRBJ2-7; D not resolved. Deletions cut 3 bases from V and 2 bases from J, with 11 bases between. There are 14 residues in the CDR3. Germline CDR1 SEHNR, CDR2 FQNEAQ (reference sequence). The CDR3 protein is CASSFSDLPYEQYF. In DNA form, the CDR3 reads TGTGCCAGCAGCTTTAGTGATCTACCCTACGAGCAGTACTTC.

This CDR3 is CASSVEAGLFGNTIYF. The CDR3 DNA sequence: TGTGCCAGCAGCGTAGAGGCGGGTTTATTCGGAAACACCATATATTTT. This chain uses TRBV9 with TRBJ1-3; D not resolved. The CDR3 runs 16 residues. The V and J ends lost 0 bases and 4 bases respectively, with 14 bases between them. Germline CDR1 reads SGDLS; CDR2 reads YYNGEE.

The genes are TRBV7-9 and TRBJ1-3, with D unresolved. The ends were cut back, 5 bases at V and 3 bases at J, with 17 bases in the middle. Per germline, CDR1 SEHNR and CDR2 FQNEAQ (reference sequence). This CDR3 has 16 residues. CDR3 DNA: TGTGCCAGCAGCCTAGAAATTGGAGTCGGTGGAAACACCATATATTTT. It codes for CASSLEIGVGGNTIYF. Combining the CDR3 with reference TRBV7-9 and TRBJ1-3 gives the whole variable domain DTGVSQNPRHKITKRGQNVTFRCDPISEHNRLYWYRQTLGQGPEFLTYFQNEAQLEKSRLLSDRFSAERPKGSFSTLEIQRTEQGDSAMYLCASSLEIGVGGNTIYFGEGSWLTVV.

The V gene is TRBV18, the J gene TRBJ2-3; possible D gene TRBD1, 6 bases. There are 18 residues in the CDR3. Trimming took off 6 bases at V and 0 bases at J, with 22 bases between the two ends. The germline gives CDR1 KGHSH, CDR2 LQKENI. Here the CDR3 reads CASSPPNRDTTSTDTQYF. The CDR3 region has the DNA TGTGCCAGCTCGCCTCCGAATCGGGACACCACTAGCACAGATACGCAGTATTTT. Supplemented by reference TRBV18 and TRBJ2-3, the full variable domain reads NAGVMQNPRHLVRRRGQEARLRCSPMKGHSHVYWYRQLPEEGLKFMVYLQKENIIDESGMPKERFSAEFPKEGPSILRIQQVVRGDSAAYFCASSPPNRDTTSTDTQYFGPGTRLTVL.

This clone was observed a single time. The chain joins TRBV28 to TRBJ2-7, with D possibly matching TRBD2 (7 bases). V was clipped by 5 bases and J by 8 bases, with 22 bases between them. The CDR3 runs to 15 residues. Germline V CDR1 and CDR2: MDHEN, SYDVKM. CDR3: CASSPGGFAPAKQYF. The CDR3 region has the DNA TGTGCCAGCAGTCCGGGGGGCTTCGCCCCGGCGAAGCAGTACTTC.

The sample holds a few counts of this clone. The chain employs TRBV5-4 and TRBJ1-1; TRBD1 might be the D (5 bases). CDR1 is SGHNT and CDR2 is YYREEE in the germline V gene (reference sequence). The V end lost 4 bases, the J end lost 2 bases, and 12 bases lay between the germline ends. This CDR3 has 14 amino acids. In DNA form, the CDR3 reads TGTGCCAGCAGCCTGGAGACAGTTAACACTGAAGCTTTCTTT. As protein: CASSLETVNTEAFF.

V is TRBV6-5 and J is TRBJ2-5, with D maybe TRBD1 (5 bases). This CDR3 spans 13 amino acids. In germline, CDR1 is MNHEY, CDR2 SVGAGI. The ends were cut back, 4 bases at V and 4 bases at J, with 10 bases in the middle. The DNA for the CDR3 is TGTGCCAGCAGTTCAGGGAACGGAGAGACCCAGTACTTC. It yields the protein CASSSGNGETQYF.

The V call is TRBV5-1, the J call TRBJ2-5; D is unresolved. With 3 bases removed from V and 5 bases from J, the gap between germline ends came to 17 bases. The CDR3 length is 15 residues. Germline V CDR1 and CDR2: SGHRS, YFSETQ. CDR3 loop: CASSSTLGQYETQYF. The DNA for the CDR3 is TGCGCCAGCAGCTCGACACTGGGCCAATATGAGACCCAGTACTTC.

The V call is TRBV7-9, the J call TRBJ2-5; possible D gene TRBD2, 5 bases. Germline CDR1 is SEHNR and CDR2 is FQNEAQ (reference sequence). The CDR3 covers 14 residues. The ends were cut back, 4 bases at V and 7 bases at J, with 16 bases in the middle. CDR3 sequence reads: CASSWDRASRTQYF. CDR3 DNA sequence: TGTGCCAGCAGCTGGGATCGGGCTAGCAGGACCCAGTACTTC.

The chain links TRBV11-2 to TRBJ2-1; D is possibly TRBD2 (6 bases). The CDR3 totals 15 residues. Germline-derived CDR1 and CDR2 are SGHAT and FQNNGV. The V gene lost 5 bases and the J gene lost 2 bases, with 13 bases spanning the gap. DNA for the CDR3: TGTGCCAGCAGCGCAGGAGGGACCCCCTACAATGAGCAGTTCTTC. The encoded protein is CASSAGGTPYNEQFF.

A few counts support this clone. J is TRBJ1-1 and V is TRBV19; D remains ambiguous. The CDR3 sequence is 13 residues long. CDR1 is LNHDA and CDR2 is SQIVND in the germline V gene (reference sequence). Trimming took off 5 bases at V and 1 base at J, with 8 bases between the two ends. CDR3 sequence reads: CASSYTSNTEAFF. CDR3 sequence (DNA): TGTGCCAGTAGTTACACGTCGAACACTGAAGCTTTCTTT.

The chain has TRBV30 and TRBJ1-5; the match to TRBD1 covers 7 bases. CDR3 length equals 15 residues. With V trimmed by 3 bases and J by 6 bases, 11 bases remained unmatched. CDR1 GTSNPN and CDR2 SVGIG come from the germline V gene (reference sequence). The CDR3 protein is CAWRSGRGAAQPQHF. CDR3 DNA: TGTGCCTGGAGGAGTGGCAGGGGGGCAGCTCAGCCCCAGCATTTT.

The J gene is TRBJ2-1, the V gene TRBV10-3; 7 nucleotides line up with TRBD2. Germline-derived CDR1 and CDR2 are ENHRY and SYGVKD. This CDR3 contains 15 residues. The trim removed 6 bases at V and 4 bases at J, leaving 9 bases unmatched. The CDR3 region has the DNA TGTGCCATCAGCCTAGCGGAGACTATATACAATGAGCAGTTCTTC. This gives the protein CAISLAETIYNEQFF.

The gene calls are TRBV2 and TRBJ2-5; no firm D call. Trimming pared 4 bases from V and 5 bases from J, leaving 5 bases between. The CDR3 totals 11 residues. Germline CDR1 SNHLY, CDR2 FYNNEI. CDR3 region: CASSVYETQYF. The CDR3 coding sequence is TGTGCCAGCAGTGTTTATGAGACCCAGTACTTC.

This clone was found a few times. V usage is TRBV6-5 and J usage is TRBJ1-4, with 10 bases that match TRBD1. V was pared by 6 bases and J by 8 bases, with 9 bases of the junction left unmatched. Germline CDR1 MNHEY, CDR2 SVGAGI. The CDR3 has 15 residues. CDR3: CASRRPGQGSEKLFF. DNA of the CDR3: TGTGCCAGCAGGCGACCGGGACAGGGGAGCGAAAAACTGTTTTTT.

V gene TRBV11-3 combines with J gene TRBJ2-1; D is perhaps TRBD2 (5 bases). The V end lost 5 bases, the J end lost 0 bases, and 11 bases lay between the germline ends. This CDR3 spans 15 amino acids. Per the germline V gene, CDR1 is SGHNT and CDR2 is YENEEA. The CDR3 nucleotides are TGTGCCAGCAGCAAGGACCGGGGCTCCTACAATGAGCAGTTCTTC. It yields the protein CASSKDRGSYNEQFF.

The CDR3 bases are TGTGCCAGCAGGCAGGCCTACGAGCAGTACTTC. It specifies CASRQAYEQYF. This chain joins TRBV25-1 and TRBJ2-5; D gene uncertain. TRBJ2-7 explains the end of the DNA better; the J call may be wrong. The germline V gene encodes CDR1 MGHDK and CDR2 SYGVNS. The CDR3 sequence is 11 residues long.

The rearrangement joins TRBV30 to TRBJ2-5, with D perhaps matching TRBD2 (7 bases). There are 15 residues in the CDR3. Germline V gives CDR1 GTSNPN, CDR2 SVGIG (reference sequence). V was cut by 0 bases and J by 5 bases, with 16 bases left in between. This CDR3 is CAWSVLGGAGETQYF. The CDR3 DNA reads TGTGCCTGGAGTGTACTTGGGGGGGCGGGGGAGACCCAGTACTTC.

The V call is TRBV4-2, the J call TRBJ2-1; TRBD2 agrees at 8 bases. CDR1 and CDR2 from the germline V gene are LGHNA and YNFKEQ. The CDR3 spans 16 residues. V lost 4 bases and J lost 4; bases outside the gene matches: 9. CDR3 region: CASSPLSGGGYNEQFF. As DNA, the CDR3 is TGTGCCAGCAGCCCCCTCTCCGGGGGGGGGTACAATGAGCAGTTCTTC.

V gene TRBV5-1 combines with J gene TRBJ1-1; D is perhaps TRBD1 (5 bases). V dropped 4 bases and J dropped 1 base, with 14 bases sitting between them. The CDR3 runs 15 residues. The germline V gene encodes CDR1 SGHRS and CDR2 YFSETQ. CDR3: CASSTQTVQNTEAFF. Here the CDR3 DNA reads TGCGCCAGCAGCACCCAGACAGTCCAGAACACTGAAGCTTTCTTT.